The T cell receptor beta chain described here comes from a study of blood T cell repertoires in COVID-19. The wider study: Acute and convalescent COVID-19 specimens originated in the United States, Italy and Spain.

Sequencing used immunoSEQ multiplex PCR; TCRdb keeps in-frame clones, though not all of them. The repertoire holds about 160,000 clones, roughly 90% seen once, with 0.5% to 0.55% in the top ten. Trimming left V 2 bases short and J 6 bases short, with 7 bases between. The CDR3 has 13 residues. CDR1 and CDR2 from the germline V gene are KGHSH and LQKENI. Only one count was recorded for this clone. The chain recombines TRBV18 with TRBJ1-4; D is undetermined. The receptor was isolated from a man aged 45-65 years with acute or convalescent COVID-19. Sample: peripheral blood. CDR3 bases: TGTGCCAGCTCACCAAGGCAGGATGAAAAACTGTTTTTT. Protein sequence: CASSPRQDEKLFF.